The 23 T cell receptor beta chains reported below all come from one sample, sequenced in a study of response to subunit inactivated influenza vaccine. TCRdb re-analysed the RT-PCR reads in MiXCR, keeping a single row per CDR3 protein. Here the sample spans a few hundred thousand distinct CDR3 sequences, 20% to 25% being singletons. The source was PBMCs from blood, collected 21 months after vaccination. Every receptor here comes from a man aged 50-75 years who received an inactivated influenza vaccine.

The rearrangement uses TRBV5-1 and TRBJ2-7; no firm D call. There are 13 residues in the CDR3. V was trimmed by 2 bases and J by 6 bases, leaving 12 bases between them. Germline values: CDR1 SGHRS, CDR2 YFSETQ. The CDR3 coding sequence is TGCGCCAGCAGCTTTACACAAGGTCGCGAGCAGTACTTC. Its translation: CASSFTQGREQYF.

V usage is TRBV28 and J usage is TRBJ2-3; either TRBD1 or TRBD2 may fit D (5 bases each). V lost 8 bases, J lost 2 bases, and 8 bases lay in between. The CDR3 is 12 residues long. CDR1 and CDR2 from the germline V gene are MDHEN and SYDVKM. The CDR3 DNA sequence: TGTGCCAGCCGGGACCTCACAGATACGCAGTATTTT. This encodes CASRDLTDTQYF.

The chain is built from TRBV25-1 and TRBJ2-2; the D is unclear. This CDR3 spans 18 amino acids. Trimming took off 3 bases at V and 0 bases at J, with 17 bases between the two ends. CDR1 and CDR2 from the germline V gene are MGHDK and SYGVNS. The CDR3 region has the DNA TGTGCCAGCAGTGACCGATACAAGACAAGTACGAACACCGGGGAGCTGTTTTTT. Its translation is CASSDRYKTSTNTGELFF.

The chain has TRBV9 and TRBJ1-2, with a tentative D call TRBD1 (6 bases). CDR1 SGDLS and CDR2 YYNGEE come from the germline V gene. This CDR3 comprises 11 residues. Trimming took 7 bases from V and 8 from J, leaving 12 bases between them. The CDR3 bases are TGTGCCAGCGGGGGCCGAGGAGGCTACACCTTC. Translated: CASGGRGGYTF.

This clonotype was counted a few times. The V and J genes are TRBV5-1 and TRBJ1-1, with a possible D match to TRBD1 (6 bases). Trimming left V 2 bases short and J 7 bases short, with 12 bases between. The CDR3 is made up of 13 amino acids. CDR1 and CDR2 (germline): SGHRS, YFSETQ. The CDR3 here is CASSLQGFGEAFF. In nucleotides, the CDR3 is TGCGCCAGCAGCTTACAGGGTTTTGGTGAAGCTTTCTTT.

This clonotype was detected a few times. The CDR3 sequence is CASSWDTGYEQYF. The CDR3 DNA reads TGCGCCAGCAGCTGGGACACTGGATACGAGCAGTACTTC. V is TRBV5-1 and J is TRBJ2-7, with D possibly TRBD1 on 6 matching bases. The germline V and J ends were trimmed by 3 bases and 4 bases, with 11 bases remaining between them. Germline CDR1 is SGHRS and CDR2 is YFSETQ. This CDR3 region has 13 residues.

This chain connects TRBV7-6 to TRBJ1-1; TRBD1 matches 7 bases. Germline V lookup: CDR1 SGHVS, CDR2 FNYEAQ. This CDR3 spans 14 amino acids. V dropped 1 base and J dropped 5; count of bases not matched to a gene: 4. CDR3 DNA: TGTGCCAGCAGCTTAGGAACAGGGGTAACTGAAGCTTTCTTT. This gives the protein CASSLGTGVTEAFF.

The rearrangement uses TRBV7-3 and TRBJ1-4, with a tentative D call TRBD1 (5 bases). This CDR3 spans 16 amino acids. V shed 0 bases and J shed 5 bases, with 13 bases lying between them. Germline V gene sequence: CDR1 SGHTA, CDR2 FQGTGA. CDR3 coding DNA: TGTGCCAGCAGCTTAACCCAGGACACCGTAAATGAAAAACTGTTTTTT. Amino acids: CASSLTQDTVNEKLFF. Together with reference TRBV7-3 and TRBJ1-4, the CDR3 gives the full variable domain: GAGVSQTPSNKVTEKGKYVELRCDPISGHTALYWYRQSLGQGPEFLIYFQGTGAADDSGLPNDRFFAVRPEGSVSTLKIQRTERGDSAVYLCASSLTQDTVNEKLFFGSGTQLSVL.

The gene calls are TRBV10-3 and TRBJ2-3; weak D call: TRBD2 (5 bases). The V gene's germline CDR1 is ENHRY and CDR2 SYGVKD. Trimming left V 3 bases short and J 5 bases short, with 9 bases between. This CDR3 contains 13 residues. CDR3 amino acids: CAISEPGIDTQYF. The DNA of the CDR3 is TGTGCCATCAGTGAACCGGGGATAGATACGCAGTATTTT.

The chain combines TRBV6-5 with TRBJ1-4; 12 nucleotides line up with TRBD1. CDR3 size: 16 residues. Per the germline V gene, CDR1 is MNHEY and CDR2 is SVGAGI. Trimming took 0 bases from V and 8 from J; bases not matched to a gene: 4. The CDR3 coding sequence is TGTGCCAGCAGTTACTCGGGGGGGACAGGGGGCGAAAAACTGTTTTTT. This sequence encodes CASSYSGGTGGEKLFF.

The chain joins TRBV4-3 to TRBJ1-1; 9 nucleotides match TRBD1. V dropped 4 bases and J dropped 10; count of bases not matched to a gene: 7. This CDR3 region has 13 residues. From germline, CDR1 is LGHNA and CDR2 YSLEER. Here the CDR3 DNA reads TGCGCCAGCAGCCCCGGACAGGGGTGGGGAGCTTTCTTT. Its translation is CASSPGQGWGAFF.

This chain joins TRBV20-1 and TRBJ1-4; D not certain. Germline CDR1 and CDR2: DFQATT and SNEGSKA (reference sequence). The V and J ends lost 0 bases and 2 bases respectively, with 7 bases between them. This CDR3 region has 14 residues. The CDR3 loop is CSARDWQTNEKLFF. CDR3 in DNA: TGCAGTGCTAGAGATTGGCAGACTAATGAAAAACTGTTTTTT.

The genes are TRBV12-3 or TRBV12-4 and TRBJ1-5; D unresolved. The CDR3 spans 12 residues. The V end lost 3 bases, the J end lost 5 bases, and 5 bases lay between the germline ends. CDR3 DNA: TGTGCCAGCAGTTTTTACCATCAGCCCCAGCATTTT. Amino acids: CASSFYHQPQHF.

This clonotype has at least ten counts. This rearrangement joins TRBV7-6 to TRBJ2-3, with TRBD1 identical over 7 bases. Germline V gene data show CDR1 as SGHVS and CDR2 as FNYEAQ. This CDR3 spans 15 amino acids. Trimming took 2 bases from V and 3 from J; bases not matched to a gene: 5. CDR3 sequence (DNA): TGTGCCAGCAGCTTACGTCCACAGGGGACAGATACGCAGTATTTT. Translated, it gives CASSLRPQGTDTQYF.

This clonotype has only a few counts. CDR3 region: CSAGLAGTYNEQFF. CDR3 sequence (DNA): TGCAGTGCTGGACTAGCGGGAACCTACAATGAGCAGTTCTTC. The chain has TRBV20-1 and TRBJ2-1; 12 positions agree with TRBD2. The CDR3 covers 14 residues. V lost 5 bases to trimming and J lost 2 bases; unmatched junction nucleotides: 1. CDR1 and CDR2 (germline): DFQATT, SNEGSKA (reference sequence).

This clonotype was counted a few times. The chain has TRBV24-1 and TRBJ1-1; D is undetermined. The ends were cut back, 3 bases at V and 4 bases at J, with 11 bases in the middle. The CDR3 is 14 residues long. Germline V gives CDR1 KGHDR, CDR2 SFDVKD. The CDR3 DNA sequence: TGTGCCACCAGTGATCCCCGTCAGAGCACTGAAGCTTTCTTT. Protein sequence: CATSDPRQSTEAFF.

This clonotype was recorded a few times. V and J are TRBV9 and TRBJ2-2, with D perhaps TRBD2 (6 bases). The CDR3 contains 15 residues. From germline, CDR1 is SGDLS and CDR2 YYNGEE. Trimming stripped 4 bases from V and 3 bases from J, with 13 bases between. The CDR3 reads CASSLRGSDTGELFF. CDR3 sequence (DNA): TGTGCCAGCAGCCTCCGGGGGTCGGACACCGGGGAGCTGTTTTTT.

The V and J genes are TRBV20-1 and TRBJ1-1; perhaps TRBD1 as D (5 bases). Trimming took off 3 bases at V and 2 bases at J, with 22 bases between the two ends. This CDR3 has 17 residues. Germline V gene data show CDR1 as DFQATT and CDR2 as SNEGSKA (reference sequence). The CDR3 region has the DNA TGCAGTGCTAGTTTCTCTGGCCAGGGAGTGTTTAACACTGAAGCTTTCTTT. Translation: CSASFSGQGVFNTEAFF.

The V and J genes are TRBV6-5 and TRBJ1-1; D is undetermined. Trimming cost V 2 bases and J 0 bases, with 7 bases left between them. Germline V CDR1 and CDR2: MNHEY, SVGAGI. The CDR3 covers 14 residues. CDR3 residues: CASSYGYLNTEAFF. CDR3 nucleotide sequence: TGTGCCAGCAGTTACGGCTACCTGAACACTGAAGCTTTCTTT.

The chain has TRBV18 and TRBJ2-1; no clear D gene. The CDR3 is made up of 17 amino acids. The germline V gene has CDR1 KGHSH and CDR2 LQKENI. V was shortened by 2 bases and J by 2 bases, with 16 bases between the two germline ends. This CDR3 is CASSPVLRARPYNEQFF. DNA of the CDR3: TGTGCCAGCTCACCAGTACTAAGAGCGAGACCCTACAATGAGCAGTTCTTC.

This clonotype has a handful of counts. This chain uses TRBV6-1 with TRBJ1-1; D ambiguous. The CDR3 extends over 14 amino acids. Trimming left V 2 bases short and J 1 base short, with 8 bases between. Germline values: CDR1 MNHNS, CDR2 SASEGT. The CDR3 region is CASSEWTGNTEAFF. DNA for the CDR3: TGTGCCAGCAGTGAATGGACGGGGAACACTGAAGCTTTCTTT.

This clonotype turned up a few times. The chain carries TRBV20-1 and TRBJ2-7, with 8 bases aligning to TRBD1. The junction had 3 bases not matched to a gene; V was cut back by 3 bases and J by 2 bases. The germline V gene encodes CDR1 DFQATT and CDR2 SNEGSKA (reference sequence). This CDR3 region has 13 residues. CDR3: CSASSGGPYEQYF. Written as DNA, the CDR3 is TGCAGTGCTAGTTCAGGGGGCCCCTACGAGCAGTACTTC.

The chain joins TRBV20-1 to TRBJ2-3, with TRBD2 identical over 12 bases. Germline V CDR1 and CDR2: DFQATT, SNEGSKA (reference sequence). Trimming at V came to 2 bases and at J to 0 bases, leaving 0 bases not matched to a gene. This CDR3 spans 15 amino acids. Here the CDR3 reads CSARLAGGSTDTQYF. CDR3 nucleotides: TGCAGTGCTAGACTAGCGGGAGGGAGCACAGATACGCAGTATTTT.